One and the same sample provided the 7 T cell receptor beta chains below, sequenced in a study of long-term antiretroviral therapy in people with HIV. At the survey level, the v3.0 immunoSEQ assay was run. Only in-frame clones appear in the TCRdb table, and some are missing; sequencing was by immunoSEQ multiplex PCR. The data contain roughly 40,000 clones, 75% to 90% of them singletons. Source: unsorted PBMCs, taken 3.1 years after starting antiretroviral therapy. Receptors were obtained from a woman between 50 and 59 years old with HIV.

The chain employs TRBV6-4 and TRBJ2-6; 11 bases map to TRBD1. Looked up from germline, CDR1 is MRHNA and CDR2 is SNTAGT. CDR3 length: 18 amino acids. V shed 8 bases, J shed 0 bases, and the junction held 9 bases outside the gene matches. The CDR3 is CASHAGTGGNSGANVLTF. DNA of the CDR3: TGTGCCAGCCACGCCGGGACAGGGGGGAACTCTGGGGCCAACGTCCTGACTTTC.

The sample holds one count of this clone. The CDR3 is CASSIRAEASYEQYF. As DNA, the CDR3 is TGTGCCAGTAGTATCCGGGCAGAGGCCTCCTACGAGCAGTACTTC. The V and J genes are TRBV19 and TRBJ2-7; D gene uncertain. Trimming left V 3 bases short and J 0 bases short, with 12 bases between. The CDR3 loop spans 15 amino acids. Looked up from germline, CDR1 is LNHDA and CDR2 is SQIVND (reference sequence).

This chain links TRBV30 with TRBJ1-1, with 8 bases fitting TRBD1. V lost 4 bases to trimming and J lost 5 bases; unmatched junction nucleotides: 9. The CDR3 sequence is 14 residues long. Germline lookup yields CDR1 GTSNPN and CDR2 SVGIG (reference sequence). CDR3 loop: CAWNTDRGRTEAFF. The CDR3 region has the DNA TGTGCCTGGAATACCGACAGGGGCCGAACTGAAGCTTTCTTT.

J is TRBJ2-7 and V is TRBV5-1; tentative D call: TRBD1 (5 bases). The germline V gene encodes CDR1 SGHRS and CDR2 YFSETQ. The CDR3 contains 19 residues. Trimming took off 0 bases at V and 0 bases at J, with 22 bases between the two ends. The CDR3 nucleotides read TGCGCCAGCAGCTTGGGCTTGGGCAGGGTGTCTGGTTTCTCCTACGAGCAGTACTTC. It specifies CASSLGLGRVSGFSYEQYF.

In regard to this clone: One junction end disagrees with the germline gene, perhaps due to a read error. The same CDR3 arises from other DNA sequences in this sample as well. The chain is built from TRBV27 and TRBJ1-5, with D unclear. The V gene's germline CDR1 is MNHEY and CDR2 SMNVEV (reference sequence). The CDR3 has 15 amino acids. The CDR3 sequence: CASSFRPDSNQPQHF. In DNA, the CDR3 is TGTGCTAGCAGTTTTCGGCCGGATAGCAATCAGCCCCAGCATTTT.

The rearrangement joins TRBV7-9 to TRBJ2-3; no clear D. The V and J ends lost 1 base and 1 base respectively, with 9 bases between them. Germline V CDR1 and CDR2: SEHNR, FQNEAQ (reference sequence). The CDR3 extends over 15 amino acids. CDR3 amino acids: CASSLDGFGTDTQYF. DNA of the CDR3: TGTGCCAGCAGCTTAGATGGGTTTGGCACAGATACGCAGTATTTT.

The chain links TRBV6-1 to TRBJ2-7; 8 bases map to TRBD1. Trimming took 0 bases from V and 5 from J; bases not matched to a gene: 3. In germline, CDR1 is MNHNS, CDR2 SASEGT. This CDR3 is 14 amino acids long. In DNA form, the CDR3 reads TGTGCCAGCAGTGAAGCGGACAGGGTCCACGAGCAGTACTTC. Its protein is CASSEADRVHEQYF.